These 10 T cell receptor beta chains share one sample of origin, sequenced in a study of T cell repertoires in cytomegalovirus infection. Each CDR3 protein gets one entry after TCRdb re-called the reads with MiXCR. The sample yields more than 250,000 distinct CDR3 sequences, roughly 13% seen once. The material sequenced was PBMCs. These receptors were taken from a human donor in good health (CMV status not recorded). Some clones in this sample may be carry-over from other donors' samples.

The V gene is TRBV20-1, the J gene TRBJ2-5; 8 bases map to TRBD2. This CDR3 has 12 amino acids. Germline loops: CDR1 DFQATT, CDR2 SNEGSKA (reference sequence). V shed 8 bases, J shed 4 bases, and the junction held 6 bases outside the gene matches. As DNA, the CDR3 is TGCAGTAGGGGGGGACTAGGAGAGACCCAGTACTTC. The encoded protein is CSRGGLGETQYF.

This clonotype appeared a few times. V gene TRBV6-1 combines with J gene TRBJ2-7; D not certain. V lost 3 bases to trimming and J lost 4 bases, with 16 bases between them. Per the germline V gene, CDR1 is MNHNS and CDR2 is SASEGT. There are 15 residues in the CDR3. The CDR3 nucleotides are TGTGCCAGCAGTGATCCTCGACCCTCAATTTACGAGCAGTACTTC. It specifies CASSDPRPSIYEQYF.

This chain links TRBV28 with TRBJ2-7, with D possibly matching TRBD1 (6 bases). The CDR3 is made up of 12 amino acids. The germline V gene has CDR1 MDHEN and CDR2 SYDVKM. V shed 6 bases and J shed 5 bases, with 11 bases lying between them. This chain's CDR3 is CASRPQGNEQYF. The CDR3 DNA reads TGTGCCAGCAGACCACAGGGCAACGAGCAGTACTTC.

This clonotype was counted at least ten times. CDR3 sequence reads: CASSFTGSGNTIYF. DNA of the CDR3: TGTGCCAGCAGTTTTACCGGTTCTGGAAACACCATATATTTT. This chain joins TRBV7-3 and TRBJ1-3; no clear D gene. V lost 6 bases and J 1 base, leaving 10 bases between the germline ends. Germline CDR1 SGHTA, CDR2 FQGTGA. This CDR3 region has 14 residues. Full variable domain (rest looked up from reference TRBV7-3 and TRBJ1-3): GAGVSQTPSNKVTEKGKYVELRCDPISGHTALYWYRQSLGQGPEFLIYFQGTGAADDSGLPNDRFFAVRPEGSVSTLKIQRTERGDSAVYLCASSFTGSGNTIYFGEGSWLTVV.

The chain carries TRBV5-1 and TRBJ2-3; D unclear. The V end lost 0 bases, the J end lost 4 bases, and 12 bases lay between the germline ends. The CDR3 loop spans 15 amino acids. CDR1 and CDR2 from the germline V gene are SGHRS and YFSETQ. CDR3 nucleotides: TGCGCCAGCAGCTTGGAGCCGGCGCTAGCAGATACGCAGTATTTT. Translated, it gives CASSLEPALADTQYF.

This clonotype came up many times. The chain has TRBV18 and TRBJ1-1; a possible D gene is TRBD1 (5 bases). This CDR3 has 15 residues. Trimming removed 3 bases at V and 3 bases at J, with 14 bases between. CDR1 is KGHSH, CDR2 LQKENI, per germline. CDR3 in DNA: TGTGCCAGCTCACCGGGAGGGACGGTCTACACTGAAGCTTTCTTT. Translated: CASSPGGTVYTEAFF.

This clonotype was recorded a few times. This sequence joins TRBV6-2 or TRBV6-3 and TRBJ1-1; D is undetermined. Trimming took 7 bases from V and 5 from J, leaving 17 bases between them. The CDR3 sequence is 14 residues long. CDR1 and CDR2 (germline): MNHEY, SVGEGT. The CDR3 DNA reads TGTGCCAGCACCGAGGTACGGATTGGAACTGAAGCTTTCTTT. Protein product: CASTEVRIGTEAFF.

Points on this clonotype: Compared with germline, one end of the junction differs, possibly owing to a read error. The rearrangement joins TRBV20-1 to TRBJ1-4; no clear D. CDR1 is DFQATT and CDR2 is SNEGSKA in the germline V gene (reference sequence). The CDR3 spans 11 residues. Here the CDR3 DNA reads TGCAGTGCTAGCGGGTTGGGCCCCGGGATTTTT. Translating it yields CSASGLGPGIF.

The chain recombines TRBV20-1 with TRBJ1-1, with D maybe TRBD1 (6 bases). Per germline, CDR1 DFQATT and CDR2 SNEGSKA (reference sequence). Deletions cut 6 bases from V and 5 bases from J, with 16 bases between. CDR3 length equals 13 residues. The CDR3 coding sequence is TGCAGTGCCCATTCAACAGGGTCGACTGAAGCTTTCTTT. Encoded protein: CSAHSTGSTEAFF.

This rearrangement joins TRBV18 to TRBJ1-2; unclear D gene. Germline CDR1 reads KGHSH; CDR2 reads LQKENI. V lost 3 bases, J lost 8 bases, and 19 bases lay in between. The length of the CDR3 is 15 residues. The CDR3 sequence is CASSPSSPPAGGYTF. The CDR3 DNA reads TGTGCCAGCTCACCTTCCAGTCCTCCCGCCGGAGGCTACACCTTC.